This section outlines one T cell receptor beta chain sequence together with its context. Germline V lookup: CDR1 SGHTA, CDR2 FQGTGA. V lost 5 bases to trimming and J lost 2 bases, with 16 bases between them. The length of the CDR3 is 16 residues. Sequencing was performed with immunoSEQ multiplex PCR; in TCRdb, only in-frame clones are kept and a portion is missing. Here the sample spans under 45,000 clones, about 94% being singletons. The sample originates from a study of T cell changes during pregnancy in multiple sclerosis. Sequencing used CD4+ T cells from peripheral blood mononuclear cells, obtained after pregnancy. The clonotype originates from a female donor with multiple sclerosis, enrolled in a pregnancy study. This rearrangement joins TRBV7-3 to TRBJ2-1, with a tentative D call TRBD2 (5 bases). The CDR3 protein is CASSPRTWPTYNEQFF. The CDR3 region has the DNA TGTGCCAGCAGCCCAAGGACTTGGCCAACCTACAATGAGCAGTTCTTC.